This TCR beta chain was recovered during a study of technical replicates of blood from four donors (TCRdb year 2017). The CDR3 goes from the cysteine to the phenylalanine over 15 residues. The DNA shown is the 45-base CDR3, in frame from base 1. Between the V and J ends, shortened by 5 bases and 8 bases respectively, the junction contains 18 bases. For CDR1 and CDR2, the germline V gene (reference sequence) lists MNHEY and SMNVEV. Library construction relied on the immunoSEQ multiplex PCR assay. Imported from immuneACCESS, the table was reduced by TCRdb to in-frame sequences with V and J called. These copies leave out some clones; in studies compared against another copy, an unresolved V gene accounts for under half, and the cause of the remainder is not known. This sample lists roughly 14,000 clones; less than 90% were detected once. The ten largest account for about 11% of the sample. Comments on this clone: This clone's antigen is unknown. No quality values exist for individual bases; no much larger clone is one base distant.

The sequenced sample consisted of PBMCs. The origin of this receptor is a human donor in good health. The V and J genes are TRBV27 and TRBJ2-2, with a weak D call of TRBD2 (6 bases match). The CDR3 region reads CASSTRLVLGGELFF. In nucleotides, the sequence is TGTGCCAGCAGTACCAGACTAGTGCTTGGGGGGGAGCTGTTTTTT.